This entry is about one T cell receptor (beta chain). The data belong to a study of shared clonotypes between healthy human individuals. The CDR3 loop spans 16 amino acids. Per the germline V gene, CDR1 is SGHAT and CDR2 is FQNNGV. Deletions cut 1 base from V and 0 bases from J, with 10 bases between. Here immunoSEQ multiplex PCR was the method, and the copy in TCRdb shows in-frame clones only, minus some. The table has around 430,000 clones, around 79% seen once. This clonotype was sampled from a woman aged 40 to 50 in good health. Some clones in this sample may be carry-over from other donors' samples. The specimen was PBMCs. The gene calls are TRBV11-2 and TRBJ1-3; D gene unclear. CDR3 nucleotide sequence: TGTGCCAGCAGCTTAGTACTCGGTAGCTCTGGAAACACCATATATTTT. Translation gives CASSLVLGSSGNTIYF.